This T cell receptor (beta chain) was identified during a study of T cells in Graves' hyperthyroidism and ophthalmopathy. Study-wide findings and caveats: The model identified upcoming ophthalmopathy a median approximately seven months ahead of onset. Using 13 V-J features, a model discriminated ophthalmopathy from stable hyperthyroidism. Most thyroid-expanded clonotypes above 0.001 were also found in blood.

It was uncontrolled infection, other autoimmune disease, pregnancy or lactation that excluded patients. TCR beta CDR3 regions were amplified from RNA. The TCR CDR3 first-round RT-PCR relied on the HTBI primer set. TCRdb independently ran MiXCR on the multiplex PCR reads; one entry per CDR3 protein. The data contain a few hundred thousand distinct CDR3 sequences, about 14% of them singletons. Details on this clonotype: Its antigen is not known.

The trim removed 3 bases at V and 4 bases at J, leaving 5 bases unmatched. This CDR3 has 15 residues. The germline CDR1 and CDR2 sequences are WNHNN and SYGVQD (reference sequence). The sequenced material came from blood. This clonotype was sampled from a woman aged 25 to 39 with Graves' ophthalmopathy. V usage is TRBV10-1 and J usage is TRBJ2-2; 7 bases line up with TRBD2. The CDR3 region has the DNA TGCGCCAGCAGTGATCCGCGGGAGCCCACCGGGGAGCTGTTTTTT. It specifies CASSDPREPTGELFF.